Listed below are T cell receptor beta chains from one sample, sequenced in a study of blood T cell repertoires in COVID-19. TCRdb's copy holds only in-frame clones and misses some; the assay was immunoSEQ multiplex PCR. Of about 200,000 clones in the sample, approximately 90% were seen once. The sequenced sample was peripheral blood. Receptors originate from a man between 60 and 75 years old with COVID-19, enrolled during active disease. Each CDR3 is given with its conserved first and last residue. Each record gives: J gene, V gene, D gene, clone size, CDR3 protein, CDR3 DNA. The D gene is left open where the match is weak. Size is omitted from some rows. Given values are once, few, many or a class for expanded clones.

>TRBJ2-5|TRBV5-4|TRBD2|once
CASSLSGGQETQYF
TGTGCCAGCAGCTTGTCGGGGGGGCAAGAGACCCAGTACTTC
>TRBJ1-6|TRBV28|.|.
CASSLVEDSPLHF
TGTGCCAGCAGTTTGGTAGAAGATTCACCCCTCCACTTT
>TRBJ2-7|TRBV30|.|.
CAARGFEQYF
TGTGCCGCACGGGGTTTCGAGCAGTACTTC
>TRBJ1-2|TRBV5-1|TRBD1|.
CASSKGQGFNYGYTF
TGCGCCAGCAGCAAGGGACAGGGCTTTAACTATGGCTACACCTTC
>TRBJ1-1|TRBV18|.|.
CASSRTVNKNTEAFF
TGTGCCAGCTCACGTACGGTGAATAAGAACACTGAAGCTTTCTTT
>TRBJ2-6|TRBV5-1|.|.
CASSRNGPSGSSGANVLTF
TGCGCCAGCAGCCGAAACGGTCCCTCGGGGTCCTCTGGGGCCAACGTCCTGACTTTC
>TRBJ1-1|TRBV27|.|.
CASSLSAGMNTEAFF
TGTGCCAGCAGTTTATCAGCAGGTATGAACACTGAAGCTTTCTTT
>TRBJ1-6|TRBV3-1/TRBV3-2|.|few
CASSQDSSYNSPLHF
TGTGCCAGCAGCCAAGACAGCTCCTATAATTCACCCCTCCACTTT
>TRBJ2-6|TRBV19|TRBD1|.
CASSTGQAPGANVLTF
TGTGCCAGTAGTACCGGACAGGCCCCTGGGGCCAACGTCCTGACTTTC
>TRBJ1-6|TRBV27|.|.
CASSLGLGSPLHF
TGTGCCAGCAGCTTAGGACTGGGATCACCCCTCCACTTT
>TRBJ1-6|TRBV4-2|TRBD1|.
CASSQDQGTRGRNSPLHF
TGTGCCAGCAGCCAAGATCAGGGCACCAGGGGGCGTAATTCACCCCTCCACTTT
>TRBJ2-1|TRBV4-1|TRBD2|once
CASSLTSAVYNEQFF
TGCGCCAGCAGCCTAACTAGCGCGGTCTACAATGAGCAGTTCTTC
>TRBJ2-1|TRBV5-1|.|.
CASSLADGSSYNEQFF
TGCGCCAGCAGCTTGGCCGACGGGAGCTCCTACAATGAGCAGTTCTTC
>TRBJ1-2|TRBV9|.|few
CASSVDRDYGYTF
TGTGCCAGCAGCGTCGACAGAGACTATGGCTACACCTTC
>TRBJ2-1|TRBV6-6|TRBD2|once
CASSLLAGSYNEQFF
TGTGCCAGCAGTTTACTAGCGGGGTCCTACAATGAGCAGTTCTTC